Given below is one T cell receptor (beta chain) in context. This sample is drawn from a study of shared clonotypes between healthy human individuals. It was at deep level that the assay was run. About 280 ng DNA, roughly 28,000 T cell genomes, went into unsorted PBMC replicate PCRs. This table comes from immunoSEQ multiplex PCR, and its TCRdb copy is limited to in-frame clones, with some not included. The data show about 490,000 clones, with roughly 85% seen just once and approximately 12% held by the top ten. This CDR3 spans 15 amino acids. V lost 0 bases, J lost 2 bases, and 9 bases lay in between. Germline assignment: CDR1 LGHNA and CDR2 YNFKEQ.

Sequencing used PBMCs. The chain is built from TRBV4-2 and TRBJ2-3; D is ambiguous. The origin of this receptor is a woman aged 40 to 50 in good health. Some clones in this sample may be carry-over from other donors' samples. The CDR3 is CASSQDYRNTDTQYF. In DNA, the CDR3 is TGTGCCAGCAGCCAAGATTACCGGAACACAGATACGCAGTATTTT.